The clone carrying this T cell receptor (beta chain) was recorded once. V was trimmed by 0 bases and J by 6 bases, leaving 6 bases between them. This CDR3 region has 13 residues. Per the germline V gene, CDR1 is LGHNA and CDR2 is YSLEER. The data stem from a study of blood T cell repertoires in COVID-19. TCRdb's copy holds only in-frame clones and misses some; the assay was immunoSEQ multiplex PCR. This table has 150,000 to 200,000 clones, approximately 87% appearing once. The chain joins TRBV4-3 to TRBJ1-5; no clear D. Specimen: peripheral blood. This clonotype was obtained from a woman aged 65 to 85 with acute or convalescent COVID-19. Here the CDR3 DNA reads TGCGCCAGCAGCCAAGACGGGGTTCAGCCCCAGCATTTT. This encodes CASSQDGVQPQHF.